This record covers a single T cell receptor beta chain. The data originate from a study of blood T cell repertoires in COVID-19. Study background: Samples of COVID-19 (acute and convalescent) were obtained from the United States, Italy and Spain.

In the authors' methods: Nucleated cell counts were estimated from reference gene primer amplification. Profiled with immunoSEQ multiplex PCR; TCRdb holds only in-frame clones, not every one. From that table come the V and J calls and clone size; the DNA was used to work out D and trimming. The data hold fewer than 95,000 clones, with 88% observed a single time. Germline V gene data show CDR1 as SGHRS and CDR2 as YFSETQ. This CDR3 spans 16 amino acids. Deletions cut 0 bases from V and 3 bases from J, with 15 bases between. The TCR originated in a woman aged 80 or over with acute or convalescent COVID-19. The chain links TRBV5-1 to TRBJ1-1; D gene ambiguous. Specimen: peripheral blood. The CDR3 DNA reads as TGCGCCAGCAGCTTGGGTAGCGCAGCCGGGGACACTGAAGCTTTCTTT. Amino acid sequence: CASSLGSAAGDTEAFF.